This entry lists 25 T cell receptor beta chains sequenced from one sample in a study of beta chain features in type 1 diabetes. Expressed TCRB transcripts got sequenced, as all isolated RNA was reverse transcribed. Assay used: immunoSEQ multiplex PCR; TCRdb lists only in-frame clones, some missing. The data show about 620,000 clones, less than 20% seen once. The sequenced sample was naive CD4+ T cells from blood. The receptors here all came from a man younger than 35 in good health.

This clone was seen a few times. This chain connects TRBV10-3 to TRBJ2-7; tentative D call: TRBD1 (5 bases). Germline CDR1 ENHRY, CDR2 SYGVKD. The CDR3 runs to 15 residues. V was shortened by 4 bases and J by 6 bases, with 19 bases between the two germline ends. CDR3 sequence reads: CAISASSGLGLEQYF. The DNA of the CDR3 is TGTGCCATCAGTGCATCCTCCGGGTTGGGGCTCGAGCAGTACTTC.

The rearrangement uses TRBV7-9 and TRBJ2-1; no firm D call. Trimming took off 1 base at V and 0 bases at J, with 16 bases between the two ends. CDR3 length: 18 amino acids. CDR1 SEHNR and CDR2 FQNEAQ come from the germline V gene (reference sequence). The DNA of the CDR3 is TGTGCCAGCAGCTTAGGAGGTTCGAGCAGAGGCTCCTACAATGAGCAGTTCTTC. Protein: CASSLGGSSRGSYNEQFF.

CDR3 residues: CASSQASGGWTEAFF. CDR3 nucleotides: TGTGCCAGCAGCCAAGCGTCAGGGGGCTGGACTGAAGCTTTCTTT. The V call is TRBV14, the J call TRBJ1-1; 8 nucleotides match TRBD1. The CDR3 runs 15 residues. Germline-derived CDR1 and CDR2 are SGHDN and FVKESK. V shed 1 base and J 5 bases; nucleotides not matched to a gene: 6.

V and J are TRBV6-5 and TRBJ2-7; D might be TRBD1 (6 bases). The CDR3 totals 15 residues. Trimming stripped 5 bases from V and 0 bases from J, with 14 bases between. Germline CDR1 is MNHEY and CDR2 is SVGAGI. The CDR3 is CASSRDQGFSYEQYF. For the CDR3, the DNA is TGTGCCAGCAGTCGCGACCAGGGGTTCTCCTACGAGCAGTACTTC.

This clone came up a few times. The J gene is TRBJ2-1, the V gene TRBV10-3; 8 bases map to TRBD2. Trimming took 5 bases from V and 4 from J; bases not matched to a gene: 19. Germline CDR1 reads ENHRY; CDR2 reads SYGVKD. There are 19 residues in the CDR3. The CDR3 nucleotides are TGTGCCATCAGTAATACCGGGACTAGAATTGGGCAAGGTTACAATGAGCAGTTCTTC. Its translation: CAISNTGTRIGQGYNEQFF.

The genes are TRBV27 and TRBJ1-6; maybe TRBD1 (6 bases). The CDR3 loop spans 14 amino acids. V was pared by 10 bases and J by 7 bases, with 17 bases between. CDR1 and CDR2 from the germline V gene are MNHEY and SMNVEV (reference sequence). Here the CDR3 DNA reads TGTGCCACTCAACAGGGCTTTTTAAATTCACCCCTCCACTTT. Encoded protein: CATQQGFLNSPLHF.

This clone was observed a few times. This chain links TRBV4-3 with TRBJ2-5, with TRBD2 as a possible D gene (5 bases). From germline, CDR1 is LGHNA and CDR2 YSLEER. The CDR3 has 13 amino acids. The V and J ends lost 1 base and 5 bases respectively, with 8 bases between them. The chain's CDR3 is CASSQAGMETQYF. CDR3 bases: TGCGCCAGCAGCCAAGCGGGGATGGAGACCCAGTACTTC.

The chain carries TRBV2 and TRBJ1-1; a weak D match, TRBD1 (6 bases). CDR1 and CDR2 (germline): SNHLY, FYNNEI. Trimming left V 8 bases short and J 1 base short, with 11 bases between. The CDR3 has 13 amino acids. CDR3 sequence reads: CASLRDTNTEAFF. Written as DNA, the CDR3 is TGTGCCAGCTTACGGGACACGAACACTGAAGCTTTCTTT.

This clone was recorded a few times. The chain is built from TRBV6-1 and TRBJ2-7; TRBD1 aligns across 7 bases. CDR3 length equals 11 residues. Germline assignment: CDR1 MNHNS and CDR2 SASEGT. V shed 6 bases and J 4 bases; nucleotides not matched to a gene: 0. The CDR3 loop reads CASRTGYEQYF. The CDR3 DNA reads as TGTGCCAGCAGGACAGGGTACGAGCAGTACTTC.

V usage is TRBV5-4 and J usage is TRBJ1-2; D possibly corresponds to TRBD1 (5 bases). The CDR3 has 15 amino acids. In germline, CDR1 is SGHNT, CDR2 YYREEE (reference sequence). Trimming removed 4 bases at V and 2 bases at J, with 15 bases between. Here the CDR3 DNA reads TGTGCCAGCAGCCGTCAAGGGGTTGGGAACTATGGCTACACCTTC. Translated, it gives CASSRQGVGNYGYTF.

This clone was counted a few times. The CDR3 bases are TGTGCCAGTAGTCTCACTAGCGGTTACCAAGAGACCCAGTACTTC. Its protein is CASSLTSGYQETQYF. This rearrangement joins TRBV19 to TRBJ2-5; 8 bases are a match to TRBD2. Germline lookup yields CDR1 LNHDA and CDR2 SQIVND (reference sequence). With V trimmed by 5 bases and J by 0 bases, 5 bases remained unmatched. The CDR3 loop spans 15 amino acids.

The chain recombines TRBV28 with TRBJ2-3; D gene unclear. This CDR3 is 14 amino acids long. From germline, CDR1 is MDHEN and CDR2 SYDVKM. Trimming cost V 8 bases and J 1 base, with 13 bases left between them. Here the CDR3 DNA reads TGTGCCAGCGAACGGTCAGGAGGCACAGATACGCAGTATTTT. Residues: CASERSGGTDTQYF.

This clone was seen more than once but under ten times. The V gene is TRBV7-9, the J gene TRBJ1-4, with 7 bases aligning to TRBD1. This CDR3 has 18 residues. Germline CDR1 is SEHNR and CDR2 is FQNEAQ (reference sequence). Trimming cost V 5 bases and J 4 bases; bases outside gene matches: 16. CDR3 sequence: CASSIQSGGSRYNEKLFF. In DNA, the CDR3 is TGTGCCAGCAGCATACAATCAGGGGGAAGTCGATATAATGAAAAACTGTTTTTT.

This clone was recorded a few times. The rearrangement links TRBV5-1 to TRBJ2-5; 7 nucleotides agree with TRBD1. CDR1 and CDR2 (germline): SGHRS, YFSETQ. The CDR3 runs 16 residues. V lost 7 bases to trimming and J lost 2 bases; unmatched junction nucleotides: 14. CDR3: CASAPGRTGQQETQYF. CDR3 nucleotide sequence: TGCGCCAGCGCCCCAGGCAGGACAGGACAACAAGAGACCCAGTACTTC.

The rearrangement links TRBV9 to TRBJ2-1; 9 bases are shared with TRBD2. The CDR3 contains 16 residues. Per the germline V gene, CDR1 is SGDLS and CDR2 is YYNGEE. After removal of 0 bases from V and 4 bases from J, the junction contained 5 bases not matched to a gene. In DNA, the CDR3 is TGTGCCAGCAGCGTAGCGCGGCTAGCGGGGTACAATGAGCAGTTCTTC. Translation: CASSVARLAGYNEQFF.

This clone was counted a few times. The chain links TRBV9 to TRBJ1-2; D not resolved. V lost 2 bases to trimming and J lost 4 bases, with 9 bases between them. This CDR3 is 13 amino acids long. Germline CDR1 reads SGDLS; CDR2 reads YYNGEE. This CDR3 is CASSVSEGYGYTF. The CDR3 coding sequence is TGTGCCAGCAGCGTCTCGGAAGGCTATGGCTACACCTTC.

The CDR3, as DNA: TGTGCCAGCAGTCTCCAGGGACTCGGCACTGAAGCTTTCTTT. Translation: CASSLQGLGTEAFF. V gene TRBV11-3 combines with J gene TRBJ1-1; a possible D gene is TRBD1 (5 bases). The germline gives CDR1 SGHNT, CDR2 YENEEA. The CDR3 has 14 residues. V was cut by 6 bases and J by 4 bases, with 15 bases left in between.

The chain links TRBV5-1 to TRBJ2-1, with D hard to call. Germline CDR1 and CDR2: SGHRS and YFSETQ. CDR3 size: 15 residues. V was trimmed by 2 bases and J by 0 bases, leaving 9 bases between them. The CDR3 nucleotides read TGCGCCAGCAGCTTTCGGCGGAGCTCCTACAATGAGCAGTTCTTC. Amino acid sequence: CASSFRRSSYNEQFF.

Only a few counts were recorded for this clone. This chain connects TRBV5-5 to TRBJ2-5; 9 nucleotides align to TRBD2. The trim removed 4 bases at V and 5 bases at J, leaving 6 bases unmatched. The CDR3 is 14 amino acids. The germline CDR1 and CDR2 sequences are SGHKS and YYEKEE (reference sequence). Here the CDR3 reads CASSPLAGVETQYF. The CDR3 region has the DNA TGTGCCAGCAGCCCTTTAGCGGGGGTCGAGACCCAGTACTTC.

The genes are TRBV7-2 and TRBJ1-2; the D is unclear. Per germline, CDR1 SGHTA and CDR2 FQGNSA. The CDR3 covers 11 residues. V shed 5 bases and J shed 8 bases, with 9 bases lying between them. In DNA form, the CDR3 reads TGTGCCAGCAGCCCTCGGAAGGGCTACACCTTC. Its translation: CASSPRKGYTF. Filled out from reference TRBV7-2 and TRBJ1-2, the complete variable domain reads GAGVSQSPSNKVTEKGKDVELRCDPISGHTALYWYRQSLGQGLEFLIYFQGNSAPDKSGLPSDRFSAERTGGSVSTLTIQRTQQEDSAVYLCASSPRKGYTFGSGTRLTVV.

The chain uses TRBV25-1 and TRBJ2-7; TRBD1 matches at 8 bases. The germline V gene encodes CDR1 MGHDK and CDR2 SYGVNS. CDR3 length: 14 amino acids. The ends lost 5 bases at V and 3 bases at J; junction bases unmatched: 6. The CDR3 sequence is CASSTYRGNYEQYF. The CDR3 region has the DNA TGTGCCAGCAGTACATACAGGGGGAACTACGAGCAGTACTTC.

This clone turned up a few times. This chain uses TRBV30 with TRBJ2-1, with 10 nucleotides matching TRBD2. The CDR3 is 13 amino acids. V shed 5 bases and J 6 bases; nucleotides not matched to a gene: 4. Germline assignment: CDR1 GTSNPN and CDR2 SVGIG (reference sequence). The CDR3 bases are TGTGCCTGGGTGCTAGCGGGGGCCAATGAGCAGTTCTTC. The encoded protein is CAWVLAGANEQFF.

The chain combines TRBV2 with TRBJ1-1; a possible D gene is TRBD1 (6 bases). Germline CDR1 and CDR2: SNHLY and FYNNEI. This CDR3 contains 15 residues. The V end lost 7 bases, the J end lost 2 bases, and 17 bases lay between the germline ends. As DNA, the CDR3 is TGTGCCAGCAATTACGCCGGGACATTAAACACTGAAGCTTTCTTT. Amino acid sequence: CASNYAGTLNTEAFF.

The J gene is TRBJ1-3, the V gene TRBV4-3, with no clear D. The CDR3 consists of 15 residues. Per germline, CDR1 LGHNA and CDR2 YSLEER. The ends were cut back, 8 bases at V and 0 bases at J, with 14 bases in the middle. The CDR3 sequence is CASQPTTASGNTIYF. The CDR3 DNA is TGCGCCAGCCAGCCGACGACGGCCTCTGGAAACACCATATATTTT.

The rearrangement links TRBV19 to TRBJ2-1, with D possibly being TRBD1 (7 bases). Germline values: CDR1 LNHDA, CDR2 SQIVND (reference sequence). CDR3 length: 19 amino acids. The V gene lost 3 bases and the J gene lost 0 bases, with 21 bases spanning the gap. The DNA of the CDR3 is TGTGCCAGTAGTATGGGCCAAGGGGGCAGGAGGGGCTCCTACAATGAGCAGTTCTTC. Its translation is CASSMGQGGRRGSYNEQFF.